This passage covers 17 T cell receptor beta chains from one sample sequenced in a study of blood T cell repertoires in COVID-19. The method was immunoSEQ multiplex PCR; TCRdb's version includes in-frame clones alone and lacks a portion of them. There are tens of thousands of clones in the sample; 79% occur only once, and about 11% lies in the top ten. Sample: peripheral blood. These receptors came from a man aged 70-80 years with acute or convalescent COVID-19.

The CDR3 nucleotides read TGTGCCAGCAAGCTAGCGGGGGCGGGAGATACGCAGTATTTT. Amino acids: CASKLAGAGDTQYF. The rearrangement links TRBV6-5 to TRBJ2-3; 10 bases match TRBD2. Germline trimming cut 7 bases from V and 5 bases from J; bases unmatched to any gene: 6. Per germline, CDR1 MNHEY and CDR2 SVGAGI. The CDR3 has 14 amino acids.

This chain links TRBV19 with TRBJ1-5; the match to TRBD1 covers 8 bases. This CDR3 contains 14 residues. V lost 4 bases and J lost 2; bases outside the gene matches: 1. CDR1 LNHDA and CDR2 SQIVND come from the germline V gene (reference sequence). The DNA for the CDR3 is TGTGCCAGTAGTAAGGACAGGGGCAATCAGCCCCAGCATTTT. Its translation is CASSKDRGNQPQHF.

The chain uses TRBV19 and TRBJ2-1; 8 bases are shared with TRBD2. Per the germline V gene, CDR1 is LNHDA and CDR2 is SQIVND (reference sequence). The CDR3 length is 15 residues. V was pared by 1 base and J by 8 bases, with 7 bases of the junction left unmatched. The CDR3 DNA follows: TGTGCCAGTAGTATAGCCGGGGGGGCATTTTATGAGCAGTTCTTC. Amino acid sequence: CASSIAGGAFYEQFF.

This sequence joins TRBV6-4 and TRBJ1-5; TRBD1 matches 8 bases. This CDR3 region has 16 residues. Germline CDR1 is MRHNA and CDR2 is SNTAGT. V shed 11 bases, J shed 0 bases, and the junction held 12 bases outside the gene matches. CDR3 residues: CAASIIQGGSNQPQHF. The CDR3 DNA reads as TGTGCCGCCAGCATTATACAGGGGGGTAGCAATCAGCCCCAGCATTTT.

In DNA form, the CDR3 reads TGTGCCAGCAGTTACGGGGCGACGAGCTATGGCTACACCTTC. Protein product: CASSYGATSYGYTF. V gene TRBV6-6 combines with J gene TRBJ1-2; weak D call: TRBD1 (5 bases). V gave up 2 bases and J gave up 4 bases, with 11 bases separating them. From germline, CDR1 is MNHNY and CDR2 SVGAGI (reference sequence). This CDR3 comprises 14 residues.

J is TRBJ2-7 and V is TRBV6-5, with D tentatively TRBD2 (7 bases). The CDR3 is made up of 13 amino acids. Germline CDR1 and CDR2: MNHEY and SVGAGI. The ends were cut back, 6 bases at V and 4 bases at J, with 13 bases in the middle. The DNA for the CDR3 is TGTGCCAGCAGCAAAGAGGGGGGGTACGAGCAGTACTTC. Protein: CASSKEGGYEQYF.

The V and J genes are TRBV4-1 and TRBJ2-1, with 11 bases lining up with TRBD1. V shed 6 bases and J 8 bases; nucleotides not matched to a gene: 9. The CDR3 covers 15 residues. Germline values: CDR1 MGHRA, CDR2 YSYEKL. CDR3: CASRHRDRGRDEQFF. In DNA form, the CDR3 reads TGCGCCAGCAGGCACCGGGACAGGGGGAGGGATGAGCAGTTCTTC.

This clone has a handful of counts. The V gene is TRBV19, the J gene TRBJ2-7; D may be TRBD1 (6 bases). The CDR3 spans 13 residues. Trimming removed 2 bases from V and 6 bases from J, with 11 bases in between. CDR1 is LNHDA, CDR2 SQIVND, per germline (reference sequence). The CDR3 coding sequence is TGTGCCAGTAGTATAAATTCAGGGGTCGAGCAGTACTTC. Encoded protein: CASSINSGVEQYF.

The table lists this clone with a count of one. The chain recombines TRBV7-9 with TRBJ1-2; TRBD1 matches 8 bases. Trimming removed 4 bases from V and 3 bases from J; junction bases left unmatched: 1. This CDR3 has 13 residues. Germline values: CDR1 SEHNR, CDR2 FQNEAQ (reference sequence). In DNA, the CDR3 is TGTGCCAGCAGCTGGGGACAGGACTATGGCTACACCTTC. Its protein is CASSWGQDYGYTF. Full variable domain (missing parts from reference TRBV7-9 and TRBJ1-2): DTGVSQNPRHKITKRGQNVTFRCDPISEHNRLYWYRQTLGQGPEFLTYFQNEAQLEKSRLLSDRFSAERPKGSFSTLEIQRTEQGDSAMYLCASSWGQDYGYTFGSGTRLTVV.

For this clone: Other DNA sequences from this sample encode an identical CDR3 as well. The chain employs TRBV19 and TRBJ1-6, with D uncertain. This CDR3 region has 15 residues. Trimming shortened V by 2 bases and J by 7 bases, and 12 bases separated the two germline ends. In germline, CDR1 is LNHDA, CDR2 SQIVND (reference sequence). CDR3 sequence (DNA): TGTGCCAGTAGTATAAGTCCAAGAGGGAATTCACCCCTCCACTTT. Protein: CASSISPRGNSPLHF. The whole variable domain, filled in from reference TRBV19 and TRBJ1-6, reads DGGITQSPKYLFRKEGQNVTLSCEQNLNHDAMYWYRQDPGQGLRLIYYSQIVNDFQKGDIAEGYSVSREKKESFPLTVTSAQKNPTAFYLCASSISPRGNSPLHFGNGTRLTVT.

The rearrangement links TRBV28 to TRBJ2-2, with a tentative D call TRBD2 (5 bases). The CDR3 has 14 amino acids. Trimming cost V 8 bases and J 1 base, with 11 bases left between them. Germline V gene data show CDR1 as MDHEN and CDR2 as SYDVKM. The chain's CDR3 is CASLKDLNTGELFF. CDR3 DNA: TGTGCCAGCCTAAAGGACTTGAACACCGGGGAGCTGTTTTTT.

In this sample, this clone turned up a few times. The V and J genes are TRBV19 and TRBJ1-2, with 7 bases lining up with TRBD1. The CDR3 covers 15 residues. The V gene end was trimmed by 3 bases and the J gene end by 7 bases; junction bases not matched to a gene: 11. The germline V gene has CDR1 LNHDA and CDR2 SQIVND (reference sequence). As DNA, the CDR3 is TGTGCCAGTAGTATTGGGGCAGGGGGTACTACTGGCTACACCTTC. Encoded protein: CASSIGAGGTTGYTF.

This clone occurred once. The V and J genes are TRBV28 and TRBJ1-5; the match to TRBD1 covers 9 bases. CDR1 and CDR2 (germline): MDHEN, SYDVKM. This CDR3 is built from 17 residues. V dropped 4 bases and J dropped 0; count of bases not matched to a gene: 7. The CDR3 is CASSSPLDRGSNQPQHF. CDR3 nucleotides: TGTGCCAGCAGTTCCCCATTGGACAGGGGTAGCAATCAGCCCCAGCATTTT.

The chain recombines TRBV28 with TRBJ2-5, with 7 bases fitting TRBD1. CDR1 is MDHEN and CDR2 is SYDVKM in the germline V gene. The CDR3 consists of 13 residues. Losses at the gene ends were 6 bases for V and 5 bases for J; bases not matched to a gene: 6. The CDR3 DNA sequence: TGTGCCAGCAGGCGACAGGGCTCGGAGACCCAGTACTTC. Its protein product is CASRRQGSETQYF.

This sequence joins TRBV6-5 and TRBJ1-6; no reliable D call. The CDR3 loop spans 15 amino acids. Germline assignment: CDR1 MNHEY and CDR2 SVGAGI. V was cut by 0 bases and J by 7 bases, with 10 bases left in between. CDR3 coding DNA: TGTGCCAGCAGTTACTCCCAGGATTACAATTCACCCCTCCACTTT. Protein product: CASSYSQDYNSPLHF.

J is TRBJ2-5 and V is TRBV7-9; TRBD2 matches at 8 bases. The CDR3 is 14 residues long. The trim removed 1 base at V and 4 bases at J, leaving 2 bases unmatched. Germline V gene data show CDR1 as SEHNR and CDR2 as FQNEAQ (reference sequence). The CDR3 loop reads CASSLVTSVETQYF. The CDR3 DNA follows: TGTGCCAGCAGCTTAGTGACTAGCGTAGAGACCCAGTACTTC.

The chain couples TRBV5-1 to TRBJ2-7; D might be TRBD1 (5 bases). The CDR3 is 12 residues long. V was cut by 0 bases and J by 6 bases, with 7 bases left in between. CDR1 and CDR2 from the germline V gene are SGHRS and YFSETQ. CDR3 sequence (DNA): TGCGCCAGCAGCTTGGGTAGGGGCGAGCAGTACTTC. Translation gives CASSLGRGEQYF.